This TCR beta chain was captured by sequencing in a study of human T cells and chemical hapten exposure. About the research overall: All through the roughly 25-week study, the scalp of each patient received diphenylcyclopropenone doses weekly. The patient population, which was mostly female, had alopecia areata, totalis or universalis.

Regarding time point: patch test 2, 6 weeks after DPC sensitization. Treatment defined: therapeutic diphenylcyclopropenone sensitization with weekly scalp DPC. This clonotype was counted between two and nine times. In TCRdb, the RACE reads were re-called with MiXCR into one record per CDR3 protein. Among fewer than 100,000 distinct CDR3 sequences listed, around 10% were seen once. The CDR3 is 11 residues long. CDR1 is SEHNR and CDR2 is FQNEAQ in the germline V gene (reference sequence). Trimming cost V 3 bases and J 7 bases, with 6 bases left between them. The material sequenced was whole blood, taken in connection with sensitization to the hapten diphenylcyclopropenone (DPC). The V gene is TRBV7-9, the J gene TRBJ1-1; D gene unclear. This receptor was obtained from a man aged 18 to 30 with alopecia areata. Some clones in this sample may be carry-over from other donors' samples. The CDR3 bases are TGTGCCAGCAGCTTCGGTTTTGAAGCTTTCTTT. Residues: CASSFGFEAFF.